This T cell receptor beta chain emerged from a study of T-cell memory formation after mild COVID-19. Whole-study findings and limits: There were some responding clones in pre-infection memory, which suggested that cross-reactive memory had joined. Whether second-wave clones peaking at day 37 were SARS-CoV-2 specific went unconfirmed. Contracting clones localized mainly to CM and EM when CD4+ and mainly to EMRA when CD8+.

The CDR3 is 11 amino acids. Trimming left V 7 bases short and J 10 bases short, with 16 bases between. Germline assignment: CDR1 SQVTM and CDR2 ANQGSEA. 5'RACE, which relied on constant-segment primers, yielded TCR alpha and TCR beta cDNA libraries carrying sample barcodes and UMIs. TCRdb reprocessed the 5' RACE reads with MiXCR, giving one entry per CDR3 protein. The data show about 470,000 distinct CDR3 sequences, with around a quarter seen just once and approximately 12% held by the top ten. About this clonotype itself: Its target is unknown.

The sample consisted of PBMCs or a T cell subset sorted from them (not recorded which). The receptor was isolated from an adult woman who had mild COVID-19 (a few samples of this study predate the infection). Cell type and time point are not known. The gene calls are TRBV29-1 and TRBJ1-2; D is perhaps TRBD1 (6 bases). CDR3 coding DNA: TGCAGCGGGGTTACGACAGGTCACTACACCTTC. Residues: CSGVTTGHYTF.